The next 18 T cell receptor beta chains were all read from a single sample in a study of cytomegalovirus exposure and HLA in healthy donors. The PCR contained 60 Vbeta and 13 Jbeta primers. The protocol was immunoSEQ multiplex PCR, while the TCRdb copy is restricted to in-frame clones and leaves out a portion. The repertoire has around 130,000 clones, roughly 80% of them found once; the top ten carry roughly 2.1%. Source material: PBMCs. These receptors were obtained from a woman aged 40 to 55 in good health and CMV-seropositive.

This clone was seen once. The chain employs TRBV6-5 and TRBJ1-2; 7 bases are a match to TRBD1. This CDR3 has 14 amino acids. Trimming removed 4 bases from V and 4 bases from J; junction bases left unmatched: 6. Germline CDR1 and CDR2: MNHEY and SVGAGI. The CDR3 here is CASSSADRFYGYTF. Written as DNA, the CDR3 is TGTGCCAGCAGTTCCGCGGACAGGTTCTATGGCTACACCTTC.

The genes are TRBV7-2 and TRBJ2-5; the D is unclear. Looked up from germline, CDR1 is SGHTA and CDR2 is FQGNSA. V was clipped by 3 bases and J by 0 bases, with 5 bases between them. CDR3 size: 13 residues. The CDR3 nucleotides read TGTGCCAGCAGCTTCGAGTACCAAGAGACCCAGTACTTC. Amino acid sequence: CASSFEYQETQYF.

The chain has TRBV30 and TRBJ1-2, with D perhaps TRBD1 (6 bases). The CDR3 is made up of 17 amino acids. Trimming left V 0 bases short and J 1 base short, with 18 bases between. CDR1 is GTSNPN and CDR2 is SVGIG in the germline V gene (reference sequence). The CDR3 spells CAWSVDFRGISNYGYTF. DNA for the CDR3: TGTGCCTGGAGTGTAGATTTCAGGGGCATAAGTAACTATGGCTACACCTTC.

V usage is TRBV2 and J usage is TRBJ1-1; possibly TRBD1 for D (5 bases). The V end was cut by 2 bases, the J end by 0 bases, with 16 bases between. The CDR3 contains 17 residues. The germline gives CDR1 SNHLY, CDR2 FYNNEI. The CDR3: CASSEWGGPPVNTEAFF. CDR3 nucleotide sequence: TGTGCCAGCAGTGAATGGGGGGGACCGCCCGTGAACACTGAAGCTTTCTTT.

To note about this clone: The junction differs from germline at one of its ends, possibly a read error. The CDR3 DNA sequence: TGCGCCAGCAGCCAAGTAGCGGGGAACACCGGGGAGCTGTTTTTT. It encodes CASSQVAGNTGELFF. V usage is TRBV5-4 and J usage is TRBJ2-2; 7 bases match TRBD2. The CDR3 covers 15 residues. Germline V gene lookup returns CDR1 SGHNT and CDR2 YYREEE (reference sequence).

This clone has a handful of counts. The V call is TRBV4-3, the J call TRBJ1-2; tentatively, D is TRBD1 (6 bases). The CDR3 sequence is 17 residues long. Germline V gives CDR1 LGHNA, CDR2 YSLEER. V was pared by 1 base and J by 4 bases, with 19 bases between. Here the CDR3 reads CASSQVEATGNPYGYTF. In nucleotides, the CDR3 is TGCGCCAGCAGCCAAGTAGAAGCTACAGGGAATCCCTATGGCTACACCTTC.

This chain links TRBV30 with TRBJ1-2; D gene uncertain. Germline lookup yields CDR1 GTSNPN and CDR2 SVGIG (reference sequence). The V end lost 3 bases, the J end lost 8 bases, and 19 bases lay between the germline ends. This CDR3 is 14 amino acids long. CDR3 residues: CAWSPLTPLRGYTF. DNA of the CDR3: TGTGCCTGGAGCCCACTTACACCTCTGAGGGGCTACACCTTC.

The chain has TRBV19 and TRBJ1-2, with 8 nucleotides matching TRBD1. Trimming cost V 5 bases and J 3 bases; bases outside gene matches: 11. Germline CDR1 LNHDA, CDR2 SQIVND (reference sequence). The length of the CDR3 is 16 residues. The CDR3 coding sequence is TGTGCCAGTAGTCGACGACAGGGGACGACGGACTATGGCTACACCTTC. Amino acid sequence: CASSRRQGTTDYGYTF.

The chain is built from TRBV4-1 and TRBJ1-5; D not certain. The CDR3 contains 18 residues. The V and J ends lost 0 bases and 2 bases respectively, with 17 bases between them. CDR1 MGHRA and CDR2 YSYEKL come from the germline V gene. The CDR3 spells CASSQDPLWGGGNQPQHF. CDR3 sequence (DNA): TGCGCCAGCAGCCAAGATCCATTGTGGGGAGGAGGCAATCAGCCCCAGCATTTT.

The CDR3 protein is CASSLAVAGENTEAFF. As DNA, the CDR3 is TGCGCCAGCAGCTTGGCAGTAGCAGGGGAGAACACTGAAGCTTTCTTT. V is TRBV5-1 and J is TRBJ1-1; weak D call: TRBD1 (6 bases). The ends were cut back, 0 bases at V and 1 base at J, with 13 bases in the middle. Germline CDR1 reads SGHRS; CDR2 reads YFSETQ. This CDR3 comprises 16 residues.

The CDR3 is CASSRSRDRTGKLFF. In nucleotides, the CDR3 is TGTGCCAGCAGTCGGAGCCGGGACAGGACGGGGAAACTGTTTTTT. The V gene is TRBV7-2, the J gene TRBJ1-4; TRBD1 matches at 8 bases. Per the germline V gene, CDR1 is SGHTA and CDR2 is FQGNSA. The CDR3 length is 15 residues. The junction had 14 bases not matched to a gene; V was cut back by 6 bases and J by 11 bases.

A single count supports this clone. The chain recombines TRBV27 with TRBJ2-5; D perhaps matches TRBD1 (6 bases). The J call may be mistaken, given a closer DNA end match to TRBJ2-7. CDR1 MNHEY and CDR2 SMNVEV come from the germline V gene (reference sequence). CDR3 length equals 15 residues. This chain's CDR3 is CASSLVPGRGYEQYF. The CDR3 DNA is TGTGCCAGCAGTTTAGTTCCCGGCAGGGGTTACGAGCAGTACTTC.

The J gene is TRBJ2-7, the V gene TRBV25-1, with 9 positions matching TRBD2. Germline V lookup: CDR1 MGHDK, CDR2 SYGVNS. CDR3 size: 15 residues. With V trimmed by 6 bases and J by 6 bases, 12 bases remained unmatched. CDR3 bases: TGTGCCAGCAGGATGACTAGCGGAGGAGATAGCGAGCAGTACTTC. This sequence encodes CASRMTSGGDSEQYF.

The chain recombines TRBV2 with TRBJ2-1; 8 bases map to TRBD2. This CDR3 region has 15 residues. From germline, CDR1 is SNHLY and CDR2 FYNNEI. V lost 3 bases, J lost 6 bases, and 7 bases stayed unmatched. The CDR3 here is CASSDRLAGSNEQFF. The CDR3 DNA is TGTGCCAGCAGTGATCGGCTAGCGGGCAGCAATGAGCAGTTCTTC.

The DNA for the CDR3 is TGTGCCAGCAGTTTACTAGCGGGATCTTACAATGAGCAGTTCTTC. Encoded protein: CASSLLAGSYNEQFF. The chain links TRBV27 to TRBJ2-1; TRBD2 matches at 9 bases. Looked up from germline, CDR1 is MNHEY and CDR2 is SMNVEV (reference sequence). The CDR3 totals 15 residues. The ends lost 2 bases at V and 4 bases at J; junction bases unmatched: 3.

The chain has TRBV30 and TRBJ1-6; D call uncertain. Germline V gives CDR1 GTSNPN, CDR2 SVGIG (reference sequence). With 0 bases removed from V and 13 bases from J, the gap between germline ends came to 19 bases. This CDR3 has 15 amino acids. The CDR3 region has the DNA TGTGCCTGGAGTGTACTTCAAGCGGTGGCGGGGCCCCTCCACTTT. Translation gives CAWSVLQAVAGPLHF.

The CDR3 DNA reads TGTGCCAGCAGCCCAAAAAGCGGGGGGGCCGTCCGTACGCAGTATTTT. Translation gives CASSPKSGGAVRTQYF. The chain joins TRBV6-4 to TRBJ2-3; TRBD2 matches at 10 bases. Germline assignment: CDR1 MRHNA and CDR2 SNTAGT. CDR3 length: 16 amino acids. The V segment lost 6 bases and the J segment 8 bases; nucleotides outside the gene matches: 14.

The chain uses TRBV7-3 and TRBJ2-7; 9 bases line up with TRBD1. CDR1 is SGHTA, CDR2 FQGTGA, per germline. J lost 6 bases, V lost 4 bases, and 7 bases had no gene match. CDR3 size: 14 residues. CDR3 loop: CASSSTGQGFEQYF. The CDR3 coding sequence is TGTGCCAGCAGCTCCACGGGACAGGGTTTCGAGCAGTACTTC.